The clone carrying this T cell receptor beta chain was seen a handful of times. The V end was cut by 7 bases, the J end by 3 bases, with 16 bases between. Germline assignment: CDR1 SGHAT and CDR2 FQNNGV. This CDR3 is 15 amino acids long. These data come from a study of HIV-infected patients and healthy controls. 500 ng RNA was reverse transcribed with alpha and beta constant-region primers. Separate chain-specific third strand synthesis with multiplexing indices produced the alpha and beta libraries. TCRdb used MiXCR to reprocess the 5' RACE reads, holding one entry per CDR3 protein. This table has fewer than 8,000 distinct CDR3 sequences, roughly 9.1% appearing once. Antiretroviral therapy had run roughly three months, about 14 weeks, before follow-up blood collection. All unsorted peripheral T cells were captured because whole blood was used without fractionation. Enrollment excluded donors with tumors, hepatitis B or C, or recent vaccination.

This sequence was found in an adult with HIV infection. This chain links TRBV11-2 with TRBJ2-1; D is perhaps TRBD2 (6 bases). Material: blood, obtained during antiretroviral therapy. The CDR3 here is CASTPVGRLYNEQFF. The CDR3 nucleotides are TGTGCCAGCACCCCTGTGGGGAGGCTCTACAATGAGCAGTTCTTC.